This T cell receptor (beta chain) was recovered during a study of T-cell memory formation after mild COVID-19. Overall study results and limits: From day 15 to 85, contracting clones were balanced between CD4 and CD8, whereas later expanders leaned toward CD4+.

In the case of this clonotype: Its target is unknown.

MiXCR, applied by TCRdb to the 5' RACE reads, yields one record per CDR3 protein. The repertoire holds roughly 35,000 distinct CDR3 sequences, over 20% seen once, with 1.5% to 1.7% in the top ten. Germline V gene sequence: CDR1 SQVTM, CDR2 ANQGSEA. V was shortened by 3 bases and J by 4 bases, with 13 bases between the two germline ends. This CDR3 has 13 amino acids. The chain couples TRBV29-1 to TRBJ2-7; D ambiguous. The sample comprised PBMCs or a T cell subset sorted from them (not recorded which). The clonotype was recovered from an adult who had mild COVID-19 (a few samples of this study predate the infection). Cell type and time point are not known. CDR3 residues: CSVDFDGAYEQYF. In DNA form, the CDR3 reads TGCAGCGTTGATTTCGACGGAGCTTACGAGCAGTACTTC.